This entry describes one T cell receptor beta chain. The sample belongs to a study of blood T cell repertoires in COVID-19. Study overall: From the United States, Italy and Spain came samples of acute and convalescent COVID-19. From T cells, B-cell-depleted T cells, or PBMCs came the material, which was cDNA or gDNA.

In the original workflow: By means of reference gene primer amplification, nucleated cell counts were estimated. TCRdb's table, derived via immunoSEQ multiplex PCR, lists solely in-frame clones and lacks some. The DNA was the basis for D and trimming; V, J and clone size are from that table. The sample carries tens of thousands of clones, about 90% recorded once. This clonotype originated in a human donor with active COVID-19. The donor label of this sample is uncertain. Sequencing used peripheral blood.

CDR3 DNA: TGTGCCACCAGTGATCGGGTCTACGAGCAGTACTTC. It specifies CATSDRVYEQYF. The chain has TRBV24-1 and TRBJ2-7; D not certain. Germline-derived CDR1 and CDR2 are KGHDR and SFDVKD. V was shortened by 3 bases and J by 3 bases, with 5 bases between the two germline ends. CDR3 size: 12 residues.